These T cell receptor beta chains were read from a single sample in a study of blood T cell repertoires in COVID-19. Generated by immunoSEQ multiplex PCR, the TCRdb table keeps only in-frame clones and is missing some. This table has 350,000 to 450,000 clones, nearly 90% appearing once. Sequencing was carried out using PBMCs or T cells enriched from blood (not recorded which). These receptors were obtained from a woman in her late teens or twenties who had been exposed to COVID-19. Each CDR3 is given with its conserved first and last residue. Clone size is shown for a subset of rows, as once, few, many or a class of expanded clone.

size: .; V: TRBV2; length: 13; J: TRBJ1-2; CDR3: CASRGQGIHGYTF
size: .; V: TRBV7-2; length: 16; J: TRBJ1-5; CDR3: CASSLAPGARGQPQHF
size: .; V: TRBV5-1; length: 15; J: TRBJ1-2; CDR3: CASSLRGGEYYGYTF
size: .; V: TRBV6-4; length: 16; J: TRBJ2-1; CDR3: CASSPTRRSSYNEQFF
size: .; V: TRBV7-6; length: 18; J: TRBJ1-5; CDR3: CASSLEPFQAGSLQPQHF
size: .; V: TRBV6-5; length: 15; J: TRBJ1-6; CDR3: CASSQTGPYNSPLHF
size: .; V: TRBV7-9; length: 14; J: TRBJ2-5; CDR3: CASSNTRGQETQYF
size: .; V: TRBV3-1/TRBV3-2; length: 13; J: TRBJ2-3; CDR3: CASSQDLPGGRYF
size: once; V: TRBV27; length: 13; J: TRBJ1-5; CDR3: CASSSNSGQPQHF
size: .; V: TRBV5-8; length: 13; J: TRBJ2-5; CDR3: CASSSTSWETQYF
size: .; V: TRBV7-2; length: 16; J: TRBJ2-2; CDR3: CASSLRQGGVTGELFF
size: .; V: TRBV18; length: 16; J: TRBJ1-4; CDR3: CASSPTGQATNEKLFF
size: .; V: TRBV6-1; length: 16; J: TRBJ2-7; CDR3: CASSGPSLTGGYEQYF
size: few; V: TRBV19; length: 14; J: TRBJ1-5; CDR3: CASSSGQANQPQHF
size: .; V: TRBV28; length: 15; J: TRBJ2-3; CDR3: CASSLWDKDTDTQYF
size: .; V: TRBV7-9; length: 15; J: TRBJ1-1; CDR3: CASSSTVGGNTEAFF
size: .; V: TRBV19; length: 16; J: TRBJ1-5; CDR3: CASSTNQGFGNQPQHF
size: .; V: TRBV10-3; length: 14; J: TRBJ1-1; CDR3: CAISERGKDTEAFF
size: .; V: TRBV7-9; length: 16; J: TRBJ1-2; CDR3: CASSTPQGNSDYGYTF
size: once; V: TRBV11-2; length: 14; J: TRBJ1-4; CDR3: CASRRDRLNEKLFF
size: once; V: TRBV3-1/TRBV3-2; length: 14; J: TRBJ2-2; CDR3: CASSQAASPGELFF
size: .; V: TRBV19; length: 15; J: TRBJ1-5; CDR3: CASKGVRISGQPQHF
size: few; V: TRBV6-1; length: 15; J: TRBJ2-1; CDR3: CASSEAEDAYNEQFF
size: .; V: TRBV18; length: 13; J: TRBJ2-5; CDR3: CASSPSYQETQYF
size: few; V: TRBV28; length: 13; J: TRBJ1-3; CDR3: CASSRDKRNTIYF
size: .; V: TRBV6-5; length: 15; J: TRBJ2-2; CDR3: CASTKTSGLTGELFF
size: .; V: TRBV19; length: 10; J: TRBJ1-5; CDR3: CAISNQPQHF
size: few; V: TRBV7-8; length: 17; J: TRBJ1-1; CDR3: CASSERGTGRVNTEAFF
size: .; V: TRBV2; length: 16; J: TRBJ1-2; CDR3: CASSEALAVRNYGYTF
size: .; V: TRBV20-1; length: 11; J: TRBJ1-2; CDR3: CSAKGDYGYTF
size: .; V: TRBV29-1; length: 14; J: TRBJ2-1; CDR3: CSVGVGLVNNEQFF
size: .; V: TRBV10-3; length: 15; J: TRBJ2-2; CDR3: CAISEFELPTGELFF
size: .; V: TRBV27; length: 15; J: TRBJ2-1; CDR3: CASSLSSGVYNEQFF
size: .; V: TRBV30; length: 12; J: TRBJ2-1; CDR3: CAWSVHDNEQFF
size: few; V: TRBV13; length: 13; J: TRBJ1-1; CDR3: CASSRLRDRKAFF
size: .; V: TRBV25-1; length: 12; J: TRBJ2-7; CDR3: CASNSGGYEQYF
size: few; V: TRBV5-6; length: 15; J: TRBJ1-2; CDR3: CASRTGPQANYGYTF
size: .; V: TRBV9; length: 15; J: TRBJ2-3; CDR3: CASSVEVRVTDTQYF
size: once; V: TRBV5-4; length: 14; J: TRBJ1-5; CDR3: CASSLDRANQPQHF
size: .; V: TRBV6-6; length: 15; J: TRBJ1-5; CDR3: CASSWAEFPGQPQHF
size: .; V: TRBV19; length: 14; J: TRBJ1-1; CDR3: CASSTQGMNTEAFF
size: .; V: TRBV18; length: 13; J: TRBJ2-2; CDR3: CASSQGYTGELFF
size: few; V: TRBV6-2/TRBV6-3; length: 14; J: TRBJ1-6; CDR3: CASSYATGIKPLHF
size: .; V: TRBV7-2; length: 16; J: TRBJ2-1; CDR3: CASSLVGTDSYNEQFF
size: .; V: TRBV25-1; length: 15; J: TRBJ1-2; CDR3: CASSASGLSIYGYTF
size: .; V: TRBV5-6; length: 14; J: TRBJ1-1; CDR3: CASSLVLWNTEAFF
size: .; V: TRBV18; length: 18; J: TRBJ1-2; CDR3: CASSQKGGRGEGTYGYTF
size: .; V: TRBV7-9; length: 15; J: TRBJ2-3; CDR3: CASSPSGTSTDTQYF
size: .; V: TRBV6-1; length: 15; J: TRBJ2-3; CDR3: CASSEVGETTDTQYF
size: .; V: TRBV5-1; length: 19; J: TRBJ2-1; CDR3: CASSGRTSGRRGSYNEQFF
size: .; V: TRBV19; length: 15; J: TRBJ1-1; CDR3: CASSTRQGANTEAFF
size: .; V: TRBV6-5; length: 15; J: TRBJ1-1; CDR3: CASRRQGLGSTEAFF
size: .; V: TRBV5-1; length: 16; J: TRBJ1-2; CDR3: CASSFSRDRGEYGYTF
size: .; V: TRBV2; length: 14; J: TRBJ1-2; CDR3: CASKYGRSYYGYTF
size: .; V: TRBV27; length: 14; J: TRBJ1-3; CDR3: CASRKQGSGNTIYF
size: .; V: TRBV9; length: 14; J: TRBJ2-7; CDR3: CASSVAGISYEQYF
size: .; V: TRBV24-1; length: 15; J: TRBJ2-2; CDR3: CATSEPTGSAGELFF